This entry is about one T cell receptor (beta chain). Its antigen is as yet unknown. This sample stems from a study of somatic mutations in cytotoxic T cells in rheumatoid arthritis. Study findings and constraints: Age-dependent increases in CD8+ clonality occurred in rheumatoid arthritis patients but not in healthy controls. In about an eighth of the roughly 65 patients, the largest CD8+ clone exceeded 20% of CD8+ cells.

The protocol was immunoSEQ multiplex PCR, while the TCRdb copy is restricted to in-frame clones and leaves out a portion. The sample carries 15,000 to 20,000 clones, roughly 87% recorded once. Germline lookup yields CDR1 WSHSY and CDR2 SAAADI. The V and J ends lost 4 bases and 3 bases respectively, with 12 bases between them. The CDR3 spans 14 residues. This TCR came from an adult with rheumatoid arthritis. The rearrangement joins TRBV10-2 to TRBJ1-2; D gene ambiguous. What was sequenced was CD8+ T cells sorted from blood. The CDR3 sequence: CASSGLEADYGYTF. The CDR3 DNA reads TGCGCCAGCAGTGGTCTCGAGGCGGACTATGGCTACACCTTC.